This passage covers 28 T cell receptor beta chains from one sample sequenced in a study of blood T cells in healthy people across ages. Using a J-beta primer mix together with a sample-barcoded 5' primer, a second PCR was run for about 7 to 12 cycles. TCRdb reanalysed the 5' RACE reads using MiXCR and keeps one entry per CDR3 protein. This table holds approximately 1.5 million distinct CDR3 sequences, about 35% found once. Specimen: blood. These TCRs come from a woman aged 25 to 39 in good health.

Points on this clonotype: It may be a read error: a sequence one base away is much more abundant. This chain joins TRBV29-1 and TRBJ2-3, with D possibly being TRBD2 (5 bases). Trimming removed 4 bases at V and 3 bases at J, with 11 bases between. Germline CDR1 and CDR2: SQVTM and ANQGSEA. The CDR3 is 13 residues long. The DNA for the CDR3 is TGCAGCGTTGTAACCAGAGGGACAGATACGCAGTATTTT. Translating gives CSVVTRGTDTQYF.

This clonotype was detected only a few times. The chain combines TRBV2 with TRBJ2-7, with a tentative D call TRBD2 (6 bases). CDR3 size: 11 residues. V dropped 7 bases and J dropped 6 bases, with 10 bases sitting between them. Germline V lookup: CDR1 SNHLY, CDR2 FYNNEI. In nucleotides, the CDR3 is TGTGCCAGCATGGGGGGAGGCGAGCAGTACTTC. It translates to CASMGGGEQYF.

This clonotype was seen ten or more times. V is TRBV11-1 and J is TRBJ2-7, with no clear D. The CDR3 contains 13 residues. Trimming shortened V by 6 bases and J by 0 bases, and 9 bases separated the two germline ends. Germline V gene data show CDR1 as SGHAT and CDR2 as FQDESV (reference sequence). The CDR3: CASSFESSYEQYF. DNA for the CDR3: TGTGCCAGCAGTTTTGAGAGCTCCTACGAGCAGTACTTC.

Details on this clonotype: The germline gene is not matched at one end of the junction; a read error may be the cause. Written as DNA, the CDR3 is TGTGCCAGCAGCTACTCCAGGGGAAACTATGGCTACACCTTC. As protein: CASSYSRGNYGYTF. This sequence joins TRBV6-5 and TRBJ1-2; possibly TRBD1 for D (6 bases). Germline values: CDR1 MNHEY, CDR2 SVGAGI. The CDR3 is 14 amino acids.

This clonotype appeared a few times. The J gene is TRBJ2-5, the V gene TRBV10-3; maybe TRBD2 (6 bases). The germline gives CDR1 ENHRY, CDR2 SYGVKD. The CDR3 loop spans 12 amino acids. Deletions cut 10 bases from V and 5 bases from J, with 14 bases between. The CDR3: CATAGRDETQYF. In nucleotides, the CDR3 is TGTGCCACGGCGGGGAGAGACGAGACCCAGTACTTC.

The rearrangement links TRBV7-9 to TRBJ2-3, with D perhaps TRBD1 (6 bases). Germline assignment: CDR1 SEHNR and CDR2 FQNEAQ (reference sequence). This CDR3 spans 18 amino acids. V was cut by 4 bases and J by 0 bases, with 20 bases left in between. The chain's CDR3 is CASSYGTIISSSTDTQYF. DNA of the CDR3: TGTGCCAGCAGCTATGGGACAATAATATCCTCTAGCACAGATACGCAGTATTTT.

With regard to this clonotype: Possible read error: a much larger clone is one base away. The chain uses TRBV18 and TRBJ1-2, with D perhaps TRBD1 (5 bases). V was cut by 8 bases and J by 3 bases, with 10 bases left in between. The CDR3 extends over 12 amino acids. Germline CDR1 and CDR2: KGHSH and LQKENI. CDR3 sequence (DNA): TGTGCCAGCCCATGGGGGGACTATGGCTACACCTTC. This gives the protein CASPWGDYGYTF. Full variable domain (rest looked up from reference TRBV18 and TRBJ1-2): NAGVMQNPRHLVRRRGQEARLRCSPMKGHSHVYWYRQLPEEGLKFMVYLQKENIIDESGMPKERFSAEFPKEGPSILRIQQVVRGDSAAYFCASPWGDYGYTFGSGTRLTVV.

This clonotype appeared many times. The rearrangement links TRBV15 to TRBJ2-7, with D possibly TRBD2 on 5 matching bases. Trimming left V 6 bases short and J 0 bases short, with 12 bases between. CDR1 is LNHNV and CDR2 is YYDKDF in the germline V gene (reference sequence). CDR3 length: 14 amino acids. The CDR3 protein is CATRDPSSSYEQYF. The CDR3 nucleotides read TGTGCCACCAGAGACCCTAGCAGCTCCTACGAGCAGTACTTC. The full variable domain, completed using reference TRBV15 and TRBJ2-7, is DAMVIQNPRYQVTQFGKPVTLSCSQTLNHNVMYWYQQKSSQAPKLLFHYYDKDFNNEADTPDNFQSRRPNTSFCFLDIRSPGLGDTAMYLCATRDPSSSYEQYFGPGTRLTVT.

V usage is TRBV11-2 and J usage is TRBJ2-1, with 12 bases that match TRBD2. Germline-derived CDR1 and CDR2 are SGHAT and FQNNGV. The length of the CDR3 is 16 residues. V lost 4 bases, J lost 8 bases, and 9 bases stayed unmatched. The CDR3 DNA follows: TGTGCCAGCAGCTCTTTTAGTACTAGCGGGAGGCATGAGCAGTTCTTC. It is translated as CASSSFSTSGRHEQFF.

V usage is TRBV10-3 and J usage is TRBJ2-1; 9 nucleotides agree with TRBD1. The CDR3 totals 14 residues. Losses at the gene ends were 7 bases for V and 7 bases for J; bases not matched to a gene: 8. Germline lookup yields CDR1 ENHRY and CDR2 SYGVKD. The CDR3 DNA follows: TGTGCCATCAAACTGACAGGGGGTGAAAATGAGCAGTTCTTC. Protein: CAIKLTGGENEQFF.

The rearrangement uses TRBV7-9 and TRBJ1-2; D possibly corresponds to TRBD1 (6 bases). The CDR3 sequence is 15 residues long. V lost 9 bases and J lost 2, with 19 bases in between. Germline V CDR1 and CDR2: SEHNR, FQNEAQ (reference sequence). Written as DNA, the CDR3 is TGTGCCAGAAGCCCCCGGACAGCGACAAACTATGGCTACACCTTC. Its translation: CARSPRTATNYGYTF.

The sample holds a few counts of this clonotype. V and J are TRBV28 and TRBJ2-3, with 8 positions matching TRBD2. This CDR3 has 17 residues. V shed 6 bases, J shed 6 bases, and the junction held 17 bases outside the gene matches. Germline V gives CDR1 MDHEN, CDR2 SYDVKM. The CDR3 bases are TGTGCCAGCAGCCCAATTCGAGCGGGAGTGTCCCCTGATACGCAGTATTTT. Translating gives CASSPIRAGVSPDTQYF.

There are a few counts of this clonotype. The gene calls are TRBV12-3 or TRBV12-4 and TRBJ2-6; D ambiguous. With 2 bases removed from V and 0 bases from J, the gap between germline ends came to 8 bases. This CDR3 has 16 amino acids. Written as DNA, the CDR3 is TGTGCCAGCAGTTTAAAAACTCACTCTGGGGCCAACGTCCTGACTTTC. Protein product: CASSLKTHSGANVLTF.

The chain is built from TRBV20-1 and TRBJ2-7, with D unclear. The V gene lost 0 bases and the J gene lost 2 bases, with 11 bases spanning the gap. Per germline, CDR1 DFQATT and CDR2 SNEGSKA (reference sequence). The CDR3 sequence is 14 residues long. In nucleotides, the CDR3 is TGCAGTGCTAGAGATCCAGCGCAGCCCTACGAGCAGTACTTC. Amino acids: CSARDPAQPYEQYF.

This clonotype was observed a few times. CDR3 nucleotide sequence: TGCAGTGCTGAGGACTACGAATCCTACAATGAGCAGTTCTTC. As protein: CSAEDYESYNEQFF. This chain uses TRBV20-1 with TRBJ2-1; D is possibly TRBD2 (6 bases). Germline CDR1 DFQATT, CDR2 SNEGSKA (reference sequence). This CDR3 is 14 amino acids long. V lost 5 bases, J lost 1 base, and 12 bases lay in between.

The V and J genes are TRBV7-2 and TRBJ2-5; 10 bases match TRBD2. This CDR3 region has 16 residues. The V segment lost 6 bases and the J segment 5 bases; nucleotides outside the gene matches: 12. Germline CDR1 is SGHTA and CDR2 is FQGNSA. The CDR3 is CASSGGLAGVHETQYF. The CDR3 DNA sequence: TGTGCCAGCAGTGGGGGTCTAGCGGGAGTGCACGAGACCCAGTACTTC.

This clonotype occurred a few times. Here the CDR3 DNA reads TGCAGCGTTGAGTTCGATGTTGGGGTGGAACTGTTTTTT. Its protein product is CSVEFDVGVELFF. The chain couples TRBV29-1 to TRBJ1-4; no reliable D call. CDR3 length: 13 amino acids. Germline CDR1 SQVTM, CDR2 ANQGSEA. Trimming took off 3 bases at V and 12 bases at J, with 17 bases between the two ends.

V gene TRBV20-1 combines with J gene TRBJ2-3; TRBD1 aligns across 11 bases. V dropped 6 bases and J dropped 5; count of bases not matched to a gene: 7. The CDR3 is made up of 14 amino acids. The germline gives CDR1 DFQATT, CDR2 SNEGSKA (reference sequence). This chain's CDR3 is CSATDRGRGDTQYF. The CDR3 bases are TGCAGTGCGACGGACAGGGGGCGTGGAGATACGCAGTATTTT.

This clonotype was seen many times. The V and J genes are TRBV20-1 and TRBJ2-5; the D gene is possibly TRBD2 (6 bases). The V gene lost 5 bases and the J gene lost 5 bases, with 15 bases spanning the gap. Germline lookup yields CDR1 DFQATT and CDR2 SNEGSKA (reference sequence). CDR3 length: 13 amino acids. The CDR3: CSALIVGRETQYF. As DNA, the CDR3 is TGCAGTGCTCTTATTGTGGGGAGGGAGACCCAGTACTTC.

This clonotype was seen at least ten times. J is TRBJ2-1 and V is TRBV7-2, with unresolved D. With 3 bases removed from V and 7 bases from J, the gap between germline ends came to 7 bases. This CDR3 spans 12 amino acids. Germline values: CDR1 SGHTA, CDR2 FQGNSA. The CDR3 is CASSFQGNEQFF. CDR3 in DNA: TGTGCCAGCAGCTTTCAAGGGAATGAGCAGTTCTTC.

V usage is TRBV3-1 and J usage is TRBJ2-1; possibly TRBD1 or TRBD2 for D (5 bases each). V was trimmed by 2 bases and J by 6 bases, leaving 14 bases between them. The length of the CDR3 is 15 residues. Germline values: CDR1 LGHDT, CDR2 YNNKEL (reference sequence). In DNA form, the CDR3 reads TGTGCCAGCAGCCAAACTGGGGGAACGGGCAATGAGCAGTTCTTC. It codes for CASSQTGGTGNEQFF.

J is TRBJ2-5 and V is TRBV27; 11 bases match TRBD2. Gene TRBJ2-7 matches the end of the DNA better, so the J call may be wrong. The CDR3 sequence is 17 residues long. The germline V gene encodes CDR1 MNHEY and CDR2 SMNVEV (reference sequence). CDR3 amino acids: CASSFVVAGGPTNEQYF. The CDR3 DNA sequence: TGTGCCAGCAGTTTCGTGGTAGCGGGAGGGCCTACGAACGAGCAGTACTTC.

The rearrangement joins TRBV7-3 to TRBJ2-1; 9 bases fit TRBD2. Germline trimming cut 5 bases from V and 8 bases from J; bases unmatched to any gene: 10. Germline values: CDR1 SGHTA, CDR2 FQGTGA. This CDR3 has 15 amino acids. CDR3 in DNA: TGTGCCAGCAGCGCGACTAGCGGATCTTACGATGAGCAGTTCTTC. This translates into CASSATSGSYDEQFF.

This clonotype has a handful of counts. The V call is TRBV6-6, the J call TRBJ2-5, with D hard to call. Germline V gives CDR1 MNHNY, CDR2 SVGAGI (reference sequence). V was pared by 6 bases and J by 1 base, with 9 bases between. The CDR3 has 13 amino acids. The CDR3 here is CASSHLVQETQYF. Here the CDR3 DNA reads TGTGCCAGCAGCCATCTAGTCCAAGAGACCCAGTACTTC.

This clonotype was seen repeatedly, ten times or more. The chain recombines TRBV25-1 with TRBJ2-7; 8 bases align to TRBD1. The V gene's germline CDR1 is MGHDK and CDR2 SYGVNS. V lost 3 bases, J lost 4 bases, and 2 bases stayed unmatched. The CDR3 runs 13 residues. The CDR3 nucleotides read TGTGCCAGCAGTGAGGACAGGGTTTACGAGCAGTACTTC. This codes for CASSEDRVYEQYF.

This clonotype has ten or more counts. The chain recombines TRBV10-3 with TRBJ2-1; a weak D match, TRBD1 (6 bases). From germline, CDR1 is ENHRY and CDR2 SYGVKD. V was shortened by 3 bases and J by 3 bases, with 18 bases between the two germline ends. The CDR3 consists of 17 residues. CDR3 sequence: CAISDVSGTKNYNEQFF. CDR3 nucleotides: TGTGCCATCAGTGACGTCTCCGGGACAAAAAACTACAATGAGCAGTTCTTC.

The J gene is TRBJ2-5, the V gene TRBV20-1; tentatively, D is TRBD1 (5 bases). CDR1 and CDR2 (germline): DFQATT, SNEGSKA (reference sequence). V lost 7 bases and J lost 5, with 20 bases in between. This CDR3 is built from 14 residues. DNA for the CDR3: TGCAGTGTTATCGCATTCTCAAAGGGGGAGACCCAGTACTTC. This translates into CSVIAFSKGETQYF.

This clonotype was counted between two and nine times. The genes are TRBV4-1 and TRBJ2-3; D may be TRBD2 (5 bases). Germline-derived CDR1 and CDR2 are MGHRA and YSYEKL. This CDR3 is built from 14 residues. V lost 4 bases and J 7 bases, leaving 15 bases between the germline ends. The CDR3 spells CASSLLDGKYTQYF. The CDR3 coding sequence is TGCGCCAGCAGCCTACTAGACGGGAAATATACGCAGTATTTT.